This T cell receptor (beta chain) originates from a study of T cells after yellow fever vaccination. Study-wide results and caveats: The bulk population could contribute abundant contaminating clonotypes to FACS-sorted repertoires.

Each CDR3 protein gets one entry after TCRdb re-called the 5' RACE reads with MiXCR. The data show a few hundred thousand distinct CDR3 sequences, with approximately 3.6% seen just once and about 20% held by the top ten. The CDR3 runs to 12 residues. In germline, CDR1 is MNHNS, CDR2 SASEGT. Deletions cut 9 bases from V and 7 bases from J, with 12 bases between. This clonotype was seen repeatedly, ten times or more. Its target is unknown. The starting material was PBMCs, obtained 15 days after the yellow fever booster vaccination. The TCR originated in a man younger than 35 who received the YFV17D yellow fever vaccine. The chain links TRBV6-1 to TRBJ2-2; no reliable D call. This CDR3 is CARSDIGGELFF. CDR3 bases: TGTGCCAGATCGGATATAGGCGGGGAGCTGTTTTTT.